The next 24 T cell receptor beta chains were all read from a single sample in a study of T cells in tumors after PD-1 blockade. This table comes from immunoSEQ multiplex PCR, and its TCRdb copy is limited to in-frame clones, with some not included. The sample holds about 20,000 clones; around 80% are singletons and the top ten take 26%. The specimen was PBMCs, collected before anti-PD-1 treatment. The receptors come from a human donor with basal cell carcinoma.

The chain combines TRBV29-1 with TRBJ2-2; possibly TRBD2 for D (5 bases). Looked up from germline, CDR1 is SQVTM and CDR2 is ANQGSEA. Deletions cut 6 bases from V and 5 bases from J, with 13 bases between. CDR3 length: 13 amino acids. The DNA for the CDR3 is TGCAGCGTCTCAAAGACGGGGACCGGGGAGCTGTTTTTT. Translation: CSVSKTGTGELFF.

The V call is TRBV28, the J call TRBJ2-1, with TRBD2 matching 11 bases. V dropped 10 bases and J dropped 8; count of bases not matched to a gene: 7. Germline V gene data show CDR1 as MDHEN and CDR2 as SYDVKM. The CDR3 sequence is 13 residues long. The CDR3 sequence: CATTSGSRDEQFF. CDR3 bases: TGTGCCACCACTAGCGGGAGTCGGGATGAGCAGTTCTTC.

This chain connects TRBV5-1 to TRBJ2-1; the D gene is possibly TRBD1 (5 bases). Germline V gene data show CDR1 as SGHRS and CDR2 as YFSETQ. This CDR3 has 14 amino acids. With 5 bases removed from V and 4 bases from J, the gap between germline ends came to 13 bases. CDR3 region: CASSQDSSYNEQFF. The CDR3 DNA reads as TGCGCCAGCAGTCAAGACAGCTCTTACAATGAGCAGTTCTTC.

V is TRBV10-1 and J is TRBJ2-7; D remains ambiguous. Germline V lookup: CDR1 WNHNN, CDR2 SYGVQD (reference sequence). CDR3 size: 14 residues. Trimming pared 0 bases from V and 3 bases from J, leaving 9 bases between. Here the CDR3 DNA reads TGCGCCAGCAGTGAGTCTGGCAGATTCTACGAGCAGTACTTC. Protein sequence: CASSESGRFYEQYF.

The V gene is TRBV6-5, the J gene TRBJ2-1; D is ambiguous. CDR3 length: 11 residues. CDR1 and CDR2 (germline): MNHEY, SVGAGI. V lost 6 bases and J 9 bases, leaving 9 bases between the germline ends. DNA of the CDR3: TGTGCCAGCAGCCTCCGGGCTGAGCAGTTCTTC. Translation: CASSLRAEQFF.

V usage is TRBV6-5 and J usage is TRBJ2-7; 9 bases agree with TRBD1. In germline, CDR1 is MNHEY, CDR2 SVGAGI. Losses at the gene ends were 5 bases for V and 4 bases for J; bases not matched to a gene: 9. This CDR3 comprises 15 residues. The chain's CDR3 is CASSHPGQGTYEQYF. The DNA for the CDR3 is TGTGCCAGCAGTCATCCGGGACAGGGTACATACGAGCAGTACTTC.

This chain links TRBV18 with TRBJ1-4; unclear D gene. CDR3 length: 15 residues. V dropped 6 bases and J dropped 8 bases, with 19 bases sitting between them. The germline CDR1 and CDR2 sequences are KGHSH and LQKENI. The CDR3 nucleotides are TGTGCCAGCTCTCGGGGTCTCCACGAGGGCGAAAAACTGTTTTTT. It translates to CASSRGLHEGEKLFF.

The gene calls are TRBV7-2 and TRBJ2-5, with D perhaps matching TRBD2 (6 bases). In germline, CDR1 is SGHTA, CDR2 FQGNSA. The length of the CDR3 is 14 residues. V lost 5 bases, J lost 5 bases, and 15 bases lay in between. The CDR3 reads CASSASLSGETQYF. The CDR3 DNA sequence: TGTGCCAGCAGCGCGTCCCTAAGCGGGGAGACCCAGTACTTC.

J is TRBJ2-7 and V is TRBV4-2, with 8 bases aligning to TRBD2. Looked up from germline, CDR1 is LGHNA and CDR2 is YNFKEQ. V dropped 4 bases and J dropped 6; count of bases not matched to a gene: 11. The length of the CDR3 is 15 residues. The CDR3 coding sequence is TGTGCCAGCAGCCCCGGCCGAGCGGGGGCGCCCGAGCAGTACTTC. Encoded protein: CASSPGRAGAPEQYF.

For the CDR3, the DNA is TGTGCCAGCAGCTTAGGGGGTTCCGTCGCGATGCCTAGCACAGATACGCAGTATTTT. Translating it yields CASSLGGSVAMPSTDTQYF. The chain is built from TRBV7-9 and TRBJ2-3, with D hard to call. The CDR3 has 19 residues. V was pared by 1 base and J by 0 bases, with 20 bases between. Looked up from germline, CDR1 is SEHNR and CDR2 is FQNEAQ (reference sequence).

The chain carries TRBV13 and TRBJ2-7; TRBD1 agrees at 7 bases. The CDR3 has 15 residues. V gave up 5 bases and J gave up 5 bases; unmatched junction bases: 12. Germline lookup yields CDR1 PRHDT and CDR2 FYEKMQ (reference sequence). The CDR3 DNA reads TGTGCCAGCAGCCACAGACAGGGAATGAGGAACGAGCAGTACTTC. This encodes CASSHRQGMRNEQYF. The full variable domain, rest sourced from reference TRBV13 and TRBJ2-7, is AAGVIQSPRHLIKEKRETATLKCYPIPRHDTVYWYQQGPGQDPQFLISFYEKMQSDKGSIPDRFSAQQFSDYHSELNMSSLELGDSALYFCASSHRQGMRNEQYFGPGTRLTVT.

The table lists this clone with a few counts. The rearrangement links TRBV6-2 or TRBV6-3 to TRBJ2-1; 8 bases line up with TRBD2. Looked up from germline, CDR1 is MNHEY and CDR2 is SVGEGT. Trimming took 2 bases from V and 4 from J; bases not matched to a gene: 4. The CDR3 contains 15 residues. CDR3 sequence (DNA): TGTGCCAGCAGTTACGGACTAGCCGCTTACAATGAGCAGTTCTTC. This encodes CASSYGLAAYNEQFF.

The genes are TRBV4-1 and TRBJ2-3; TRBD2 matches at 10 bases. Germline lookup yields CDR1 MGHRA and CDR2 YSYEKL. The CDR3 has 17 residues. J was trimmed by 4 bases and V by 0 bases; bases with no gene match: 7. The CDR3 region has the DNA TGCGCCAGCAGCCAAGAATGGACTAGCGGAGCGGCAGATACGCAGTATTTT. Its protein product is CASSQEWTSGAADTQYF.

The V gene is TRBV4-1, the J gene TRBJ1-5; TRBD1 is a possible D gene (6 bases). The V gene's germline CDR1 is MGHRA and CDR2 YSYEKL. The CDR3 loop spans 16 amino acids. The V and J ends lost 0 bases and 3 bases respectively, with 12 bases between them. The CDR3 loop is CASSQEGTGNNQPQHF. The CDR3 bases are TGCGCCAGCAGCCAAGAAGGTACAGGGAACAATCAGCCCCAGCATTTT.

V gene TRBV5-1 combines with J gene TRBJ2-3, with D possibly matching TRBD2 (6 bases). The germline CDR1 and CDR2 sequences are SGHRS and YFSETQ. V was trimmed by 1 base and J by 13 bases, leaving 13 bases between them. This CDR3 is 12 amino acids long. The DNA of the CDR3 is TGCGCCAGCAGCTTGAGTCAGCGGGCCGAGTATTTT. It yields the protein CASSLSQRAEYF.

The chain uses TRBV15 and TRBJ1-2, with D possibly matching TRBD1 (5 bases). Germline V CDR1 and CDR2: LNHNV, YYDKDF (reference sequence). V lost 2 bases and J 4 bases, leaving 20 bases between the germline ends. This CDR3 is 17 amino acids long. The CDR3 DNA sequence: TGTGCCACCAGCAGACCCGGGGCCGAGCAGATGTCCTATGGCTACACCTTC. Translating gives CATSRPGAEQMSYGYTF.

This chain connects TRBV10-2 to TRBJ2-2; possibly TRBD1 for D (5 bases). Germline V gives CDR1 WSHSY, CDR2 SAAADI. This CDR3 has 16 amino acids. The V and J ends lost 3 bases and 7 bases respectively, with 18 bases between them. CDR3 loop: CASSDDSSSIGGELFF. The CDR3 DNA follows: TGCGCCAGCAGTGACGACAGCTCATCCATAGGCGGGGAGCTGTTTTTT.

The chain joins TRBV4-3 to TRBJ2-5; the D gene is possibly TRBD2 (7 bases). The V gene's germline CDR1 is LGHNA and CDR2 YSLEER. This CDR3 is 17 amino acids long. Deletions cut 0 bases from V and 5 bases from J, with 19 bases between. The CDR3 is CASSQDGAGAPVETQYF. CDR3 in DNA: TGCGCCAGCAGCCAAGACGGGGCGGGGGCCCCTGTGGAGACCCAGTACTTC.

V is TRBV11-3 and J is TRBJ2-3; D possibly corresponds to TRBD2 (5 bases). Germline CDR1 SGHNT, CDR2 YENEEA. V lost 1 base and J lost 3, with 11 bases in between. The CDR3 extends over 15 amino acids. The CDR3 sequence is CASSLGERPTDTQYF. The CDR3 bases are TGTGCCAGCAGCTTAGGCGAGCGGCCGACAGATACGCAGTATTTT.

The chain employs TRBV5-1 and TRBJ1-5, with TRBD1 as a possible D gene (5 bases). CDR1 and CDR2 from the germline V gene are SGHRS and YFSETQ. V lost 1 base and J 7 bases, leaving 12 bases between the germline ends. CDR3 length equals 14 residues. CDR3: CASSLNGGDQPQHF. The DNA of the CDR3 is TGCGCCAGCAGCTTGAATGGGGGGGACCAGCCCCAGCATTTT.

The CDR3 nucleotides are TGTGCCAGCAGCTTGGTCCCCGGGGAAGAGACCCAGTACTTC. Translation: CASSLVPGEETQYF. The V call is TRBV5-6, the J call TRBJ2-5, with D perhaps TRBD2 (5 bases). Germline lookup yields CDR1 SGHDT and CDR2 YYEEEE. The V gene lost 0 bases and the J gene lost 3 bases, with 9 bases spanning the gap. The CDR3 extends over 14 amino acids.

CDR3 nucleotide sequence: TGTGCCAGCAGCCAAGAAGGGACGGGGATTTCCGGGGAGCTGTTTTTT. Amino acid sequence: CASSQEGTGISGELFF. The chain is built from TRBV14 and TRBJ2-2, with D perhaps assigned TRBD1 or TRBD2 (5 bases each). CDR3 size: 16 residues. Trimming cost V 0 bases and J 6 bases, with 14 bases left between them. CDR1 and CDR2 from the germline V gene are SGHDN and FVKESK.

This clone appeared a few times. The sample has other DNA sequences that encode this CDR3 too. The chain couples TRBV2 to TRBJ2-1; D possibly corresponds to TRBD2 (7 bases). Germline values: CDR1 SNHLY, CDR2 FYNNEI. The CDR3 covers 19 residues. The V end lost 5 bases, the J end lost 0 bases, and 23 bases lay between the germline ends. This CDR3 is CASSYGWAGAGSSYNEQFF. The CDR3 DNA sequence: TGTGCCAGCAGTTACGGGTGGGCGGGGGCGGGGAGCTCCTACAATGAGCAGTTCTTC.

Points on this clone: In the same sample, other DNA sequences code for this CDR3. V is TRBV4-1 and J is TRBJ2-1, with 10 bases aligning to TRBD1. After removal of 3 bases from V and 1 base from J, the junction contained 3 bases not matched to a gene. The germline V gene has CDR1 MGHRA and CDR2 YSYEKL. The CDR3 contains 16 residues. CDR3 sequence: CASSQPGQGSYNEQFF. The CDR3 DNA follows: TGCGCCAGCAGCCAGCCGGGACAGGGGTCCTACAATGAGCAGTTCTTC.